A single sample gave rise to the 23 T cell receptor beta chains below, sequenced in a study of vaccination and CD4 T cells after COVID-19 (dated 2022 in TCRdb). No antigen is known for these receptors. Libraries were constructed by PCR. The sequencer listed for this sample is Illumina iSeq 100. DNA from cultured CD4+ T cells was subjected to TCR sequencing with the Oncomine TCR Beta short-read assay at the Johns Hopkins FTIC core. The QIAamp micro DNA kit was used to extract genomic DNA from the cultured CD4+ T cells. TCRdb applied fastp at Q25 and MiXCR to the public reads, then kept only in-frame beta chains. Here each entry gathers all rows of one CDR3 protein and keeps the most common genes and DNA. A total of around 7,200 distinct CDR3 sequences appear in this sample, around 32% of them only once. The ten largest make up about 13% of the sample. Explained via the paper, the treatment or condition label denotes: roughly 10-day PBMC culture with coronavirus spike peptide pools or control peptides (ViraFEST assay). CD4+ T cells from unexposed donors were collected before the COVID-19 pandemic (2011-2018).

The sequenced sample was CD4+ T cells from blood, cultured in vitro. All receptors come from a human donor in good health.

This clonotype was detected a few times. The CDR3 spells CASSLGYRGLNTEAFF. The CDR3 nucleotides read TGTGCCAGCAGCTTAGGTTACAGGGGGTTGAACACTGAAGCTTTCTTT. The chain links TRBV7-6 to TRBJ1-1, with 8 bases lining up with TRBD1. Germline CDR1 reads SGHVS; CDR2 reads FNYEAQ. V shed 1 base, J shed 0 bases, and the junction held 4 bases outside the gene matches. CDR3 length equals 16 residues.

V usage is TRBV7-2 and J usage is TRBJ2-1; D may be TRBD1 (5 bases). Looked up from germline, CDR1 is SGHTA and CDR2 is FQGNSA. Trimming shortened V by 5 bases and J by 0 bases, and 11 bases separated the two germline ends. The CDR3 consists of 15 residues. The CDR3 nucleotides read TGTGCCAGCAGCGGCAGGGCCGGCTCCTACAATGAGCAGTTCTTC. Translation: CASSGRAGSYNEQFF.

V is TRBV28 and J is TRBJ2-1, with a possible D match to TRBD2 (5 bases). This CDR3 spans 11 amino acids. V lost 4 bases to trimming and J lost 11 bases, with 9 bases between them. Per germline, CDR1 MDHEN and CDR2 SYDVKM. CDR3 in DNA: TGTGCCAGCAGTTCCCGAGGGAAGCAGTTCTTC. Translating it yields CASSSRGKQFF.

This chain joins TRBV6-1 and TRBJ1-1; D remains ambiguous. Germline values: CDR1 MNHNS, CDR2 SASEGT. V was shortened by 5 bases and J by 1 base, with 8 bases between the two germline ends. The CDR3 runs 13 residues. The CDR3 here is CASSRVWNTEAFF. The CDR3 region has the DNA TGTGCCAGCAGTCGTGTCTGGAACACTGAAGCTTTCTTT.

The chain joins TRBV29-1 to TRBJ2-3; 7 nucleotides agree with TRBD1. CDR3 length: 14 amino acids. J gave up 1 base and V 2 bases, and 3 bases lay outside the gene matches. Germline CDR1 is SQVTM and CDR2 is ANQGSEA. Written as DNA, the CDR3 is TGCAGCGTTGAAAGGCAGGGGGGCACAGATACGCAGTATTTT. Amino acids: CSVERQGGTDTQYF.

This clonotype turned up a few times. V gene TRBV6-2 or TRBV6-3 combines with J gene TRBJ2-1; the D is unclear. Per germline, CDR1 MNHEY and CDR2 SVGEGT. The CDR3 has 13 residues. The V gene lost 0 bases and the J gene lost 12 bases, with 12 bases spanning the gap. Here the CDR3 DNA reads TGTGCCAGCAGTTACTCGTCCTTCGGAGCGCAGTTCTTC. Its protein product is CASSYSSFGAQFF.

The chain joins TRBV4-3 to TRBJ1-6; D is unclear. This CDR3 contains 15 residues. Germline assignment: CDR1 LGHNA and CDR2 YSLEER. Trimming removed 5 bases at V and 5 bases at J, with 13 bases between. The CDR3, as DNA: TGCGCCAGCAGCGTCGGTGGAGAGAATAATTCACCCCTCCACTTT. The encoded protein is CASSVGGENNSPLHF.

With respect to this clonotype: A read error may produce the germline difference seen at one junction end. The CDR3 DNA sequence: TGTGCCAGCCGAGTGTACCCAGGGACCGACGATACGCGGTATTTT. Residues: CASRVYPGTDDTRYF. The J gene is TRBJ2-3, the V gene TRBV6-1, with D possibly called TRBD1 or TRBD2 (5 bases each). There are 15 residues in the CDR3. Germline CDR1 MNHNS, CDR2 SASEGT.

This clonotype appeared once. The V gene is TRBV28, the J gene TRBJ1-1, with TRBD1 as a possible D gene (5 bases). The germline V gene has CDR1 MDHEN and CDR2 SYDVKM. V was clipped by 3 bases and J by 4 bases, with 27 bases between them. This CDR3 spans 19 amino acids. The CDR3 loop is CASSFGNLRRGRLGTEAFF. CDR3 nucleotides: TGTGCCAGCAGTTTCGGGAATTTAAGGAGGGGAAGGTTGGGCACTGAAGCTTTCTTT.

The rearrangement uses TRBV7-3 and TRBJ1-1; 8 bases are a match to TRBD1. Germline-derived CDR1 and CDR2 are SGHTA and FQGTGA. CDR3 length: 14 residues. The J segment lost 1 base and the V segment lost 5 bases, leaving 3 bases of the junction unmatched. The CDR3 coding sequence is TGTGCCAGCAGCAAGACAGGGGAGAACACTGAAGCTTTCTTT. Translating it yields CASSKTGENTEAFF.

The chain couples TRBV29-1 to TRBJ2-7; D remains ambiguous. This CDR3 has 12 amino acids. V shed 7 bases and J shed 2 bases, with 12 bases lying between them. Germline loops: CDR1 SQVTM, CDR2 ANQGSEA. DNA of the CDR3: TGCAGCGCTCGTGTCTCCCCCTACGAGCAGTACTTC. This encodes CSARVSPYEQYF.

The chain is built from TRBV6-2 or TRBV6-3 and TRBJ2-7; D is ambiguous. The germline V and J ends were trimmed by 2 bases and 3 bases, with 8 bases remaining between them. The CDR3 length is 13 residues. Germline CDR1 and CDR2: MNHEY and SVGEGT. CDR3 in DNA: TGTGCCAGCAGTTACCTCGACATCTACGAGCAGTACTTC. Residues: CASSYLDIYEQYF.

This clonotype was seen a handful of times. The chain couples TRBV7-2 to TRBJ1-1; maybe TRBD1 (5 bases). V was shortened by 2 bases and J by 7 bases, with 11 bases between the two germline ends. This CDR3 region has 13 residues. Germline V CDR1 and CDR2: SGHTA, FQGNSA. CDR3 coding DNA: TGTGCCAGCAGCTTACGGACGAGGGGTGAAGCTTTCTTT. It yields the protein CASSLRTRGEAFF.

The J gene is TRBJ2-7, the V gene TRBV15; maybe TRBD2 (5 bases). Germline assignment: CDR1 LNHNV and CDR2 YYDKDF (reference sequence). V was clipped by 2 bases and J by 5 bases, with 13 bases between them. CDR3 length: 14 amino acids. The CDR3 DNA is TGTGCCACCAGCAGAAACCCCGACTACAACGAGCAGTACTTC. Amino acids: CATSRNPDYNEQYF.

This clonotype was observed a few times. The rearrangement joins TRBV7-2 to TRBJ2-7; 7 bases fit TRBD1. Per germline, CDR1 SGHTA and CDR2 FQGNSA. Unmatched junction bases numbered 10, after V lost 5 bases and J lost 3 bases. The CDR3 is 15 residues long. The CDR3 region is CASSLKRDSRYEQYF. In DNA, the CDR3 is TGTGCCAGCAGCCTCAAACGGGACAGTCGCTACGAGCAGTACTTC.

The rearrangement uses TRBV30 and TRBJ1-1; possible D gene TRBD1, 5 bases. V was shortened by 5 bases and J by 5 bases, with 15 bases between the two germline ends. This CDR3 contains 13 residues. CDR1 is GTSNPN and CDR2 is SVGIG in the germline V gene (reference sequence). CDR3 region: CAWLTREGTEAFF. The CDR3 nucleotides are TGTGCCTGGTTAACTCGAGAGGGGACTGAAGCTTTCTTT. Full variable domain (outside the CDR3, taken from reference TRBV30 and TRBJ1-1): SQTIHQWPATLVQPVGSPLSLECTVEGTSNPNLYWYRQAAGRGLQLLFYSVGIGQISSEVPQNLSASRPQDRQFILSSKKLLLSDSGFYLCAWLTREGTEAFFGQGTRLTVV.

This clonotype was recorded a few times. This chain links TRBV28 with TRBJ2-5; 8 bases align to TRBD2. The CDR3 length is 15 residues. Germline values: CDR1 MDHEN, CDR2 SYDVKM. The junction had 5 bases not matched to a gene; V was cut back by 4 bases and J by 1 base. The CDR3 loop is CASSWVGTSQETQYF. The CDR3 DNA is TGTGCCAGCAGTTGGGTCGGGACTAGCCAAGAGACCCAGTACTTC.

This clonotype was seen a few times. V usage is TRBV7-3 and J usage is TRBJ2-1; TRBD2 is a possible D gene (6 bases). V gave up 5 bases and J gave up 7 bases, with 15 bases separating them. The CDR3 covers 14 residues. In germline, CDR1 is SGHTA, CDR2 FQGTGA. CDR3 protein: CASSHVGEVNEQFF. In DNA, the CDR3 is TGTGCCAGCAGCCACGTAGGGGAGGTGAATGAGCAGTTCTTC.

The V and J genes are TRBV2 and TRBJ2-7, with 8 bases fitting TRBD1. The J segment lost 4 bases and the V segment lost 5 bases, leaving 7 bases of the junction unmatched. Germline V lookup: CDR1 SNHLY, CDR2 FYNNEI. The CDR3 totals 14 residues. CDR3 protein: CASSPQGAGYEQYF. The CDR3 DNA reads as TGTGCCAGCAGTCCTCAGGGGGCTGGGTACGAGCAGTACTTC.

This clonotype was seen a few times. This chain links TRBV7-6 with TRBJ1-1, with a possible D match to TRBD1 (6 bases). Germline values: CDR1 SGHVS, CDR2 FNYEAQ. V shed 5 bases and J shed 5 bases, with 24 bases lying between them. This CDR3 comprises 17 residues. The CDR3 here is CASSPHLGGFVGTEAFF. The CDR3 DNA reads TGTGCCAGCAGCCCACACCTGGGGGGCTTTGTGGGTACTGAAGCTTTCTTT.

In its sample, this clonotype was seen once. The chain is built from TRBV20-1 and TRBJ2-1, with D unclear. The CDR3 has 14 residues. Germline V gives CDR1 DFQATT, CDR2 SNEGSKA (reference sequence). V was clipped by 6 bases and J by 7 bases, with 19 bases between them. As DNA, the CDR3 is TGCAGTGCCATTCAACAACCAGGAAGGAATGAGCAGTTCTTC. Its translation is CSAIQQPGRNEQFF.

The rearrangement joins TRBV27 to TRBJ1-1; D is uncertain. Germline V CDR1 and CDR2: MNHEY, SMNVEV (reference sequence). With 6 bases removed from V and 0 bases from J, the gap between germline ends came to 14 bases. CDR3 length: 15 amino acids. The CDR3 DNA reads as TGTGCCAGCAGACCACGGACCCCCGTGAACACTGAAGCTTTCTTT. Encoded protein: CASRPRTPVNTEAFF.

This rearrangement joins TRBV6-1 to TRBJ2-3, with 10 bases matching TRBD2. Losses at the gene ends were 7 bases for V and 4 bases for J; bases not matched to a gene: 8. There are 15 residues in the CDR3. Germline lookup yields CDR1 MNHNS and CDR2 SASEGT. The CDR3 DNA is TGTGCCAGCACCCACCCCGGGACTAGCGCAGATACGCAGTATTTT. This sequence encodes CASTHPGTSADTQYF.